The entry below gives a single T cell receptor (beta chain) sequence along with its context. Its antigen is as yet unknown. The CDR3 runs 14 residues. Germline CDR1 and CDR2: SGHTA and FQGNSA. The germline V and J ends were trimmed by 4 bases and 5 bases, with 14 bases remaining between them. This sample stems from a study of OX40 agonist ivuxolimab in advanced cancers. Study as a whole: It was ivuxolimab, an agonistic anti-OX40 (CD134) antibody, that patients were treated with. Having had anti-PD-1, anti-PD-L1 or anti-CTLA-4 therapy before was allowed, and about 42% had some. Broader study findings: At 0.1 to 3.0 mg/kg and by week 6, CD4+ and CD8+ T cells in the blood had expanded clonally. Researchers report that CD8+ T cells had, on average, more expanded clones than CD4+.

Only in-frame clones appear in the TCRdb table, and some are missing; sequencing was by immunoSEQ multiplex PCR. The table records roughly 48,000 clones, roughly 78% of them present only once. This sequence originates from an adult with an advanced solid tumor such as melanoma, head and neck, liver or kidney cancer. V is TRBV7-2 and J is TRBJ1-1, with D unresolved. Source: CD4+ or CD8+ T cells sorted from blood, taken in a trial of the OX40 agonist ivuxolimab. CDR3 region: CASSSSLGKTEAFF. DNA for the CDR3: TGTGCCAGCAGCTCGTCCCTGGGTAAGACTGAAGCTTTCTTT.